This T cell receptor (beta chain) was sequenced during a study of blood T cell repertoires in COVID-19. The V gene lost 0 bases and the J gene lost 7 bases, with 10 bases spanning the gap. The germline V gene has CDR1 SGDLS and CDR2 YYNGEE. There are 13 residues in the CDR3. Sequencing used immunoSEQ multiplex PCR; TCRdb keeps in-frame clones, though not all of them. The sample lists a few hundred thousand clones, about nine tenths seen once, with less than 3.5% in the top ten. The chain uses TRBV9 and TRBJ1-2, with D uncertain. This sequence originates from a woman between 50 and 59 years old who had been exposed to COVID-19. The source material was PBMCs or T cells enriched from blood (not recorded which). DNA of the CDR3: TGTGCCAGCAGCGTAGGTGGGCTGTCTGGCTACACCTTC. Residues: CASSVGGLSGYTF.